This TCR beta chain was documented in a study of vaccination and CD4 T cells after COVID-19. Comment on this clonotype: Antigen specificity is unknown.

Regarding treatment: approximately nine-day PBMC culture with coronavirus spike peptide pools or control peptides (ViraFEST assay). Sequenced with the Oncomine TCR Beta short-read assay was DNA taken from cultured CD4+ T cells. In TCRdb, the PCR reads were re-called with MiXCR into one record per CDR3 protein. Found here are a few thousand distinct CDR3 sequences, approximately 80% of them singletons; the top ten hold around 18%. V shed 5 bases and J shed 0 bases, with 7 bases lying between them. The germline V gene encodes CDR1 SGHRS and CDR2 YFSETQ. This CDR3 contains 13 residues. The chain uses TRBV5-1 and TRBJ2-3; no firm D call. This TCR was recovered from a human donor who had recovered from COVID-19. Sequenced: CD4+ T cells from blood, cultured in vitro. The CDR3 DNA is TGCGCCAGCAGGTTAACAAGCACAGATACGCAGTATTTT. Translation gives CASRLTSTDTQYF. The full variable domain, in which reference TRBV5-1 and TRBJ2-3 provide the parts outside the CDR3, is KAGVTQTPRYLIKTRGQQVTLSCSPISGHRSVSWYQQTPGQGLQFLFEYFSETQRNKGNFPGRFSGRQFSNSRSEMNVSTLELGDSALYLCASRLTSTDTQYFGPGTRLTVL.